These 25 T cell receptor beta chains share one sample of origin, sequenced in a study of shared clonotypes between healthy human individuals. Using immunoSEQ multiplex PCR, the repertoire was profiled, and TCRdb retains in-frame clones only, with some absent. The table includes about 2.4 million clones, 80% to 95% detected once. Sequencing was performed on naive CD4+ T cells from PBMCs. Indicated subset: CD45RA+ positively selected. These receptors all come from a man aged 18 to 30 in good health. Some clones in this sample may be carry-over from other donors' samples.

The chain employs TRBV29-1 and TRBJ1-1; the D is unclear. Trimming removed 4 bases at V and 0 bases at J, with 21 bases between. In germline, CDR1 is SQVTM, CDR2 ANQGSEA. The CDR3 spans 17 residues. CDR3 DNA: TGCAGCGTTGGAGGTGTGGGAGGGAACCTCATGAACACTGAAGCTTTCTTT. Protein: CSVGGVGGNLMNTEAFF.

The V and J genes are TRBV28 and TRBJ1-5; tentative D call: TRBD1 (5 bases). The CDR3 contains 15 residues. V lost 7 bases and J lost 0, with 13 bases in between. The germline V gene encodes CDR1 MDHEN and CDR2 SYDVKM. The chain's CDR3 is CASIGRGYSNQPQHF. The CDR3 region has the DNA TGTGCCAGCATAGGGAGGGGATATAGCAATCAGCCCCAGCATTTT.

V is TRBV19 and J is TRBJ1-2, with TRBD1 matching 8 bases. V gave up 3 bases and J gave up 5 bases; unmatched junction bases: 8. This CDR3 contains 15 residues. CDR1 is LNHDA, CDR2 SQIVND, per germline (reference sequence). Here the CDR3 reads CASSIPGGSAYGYTF. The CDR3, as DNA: TGTGCCAGTAGTATCCCAGGGGGCAGTGCTTATGGCTACACCTTC.

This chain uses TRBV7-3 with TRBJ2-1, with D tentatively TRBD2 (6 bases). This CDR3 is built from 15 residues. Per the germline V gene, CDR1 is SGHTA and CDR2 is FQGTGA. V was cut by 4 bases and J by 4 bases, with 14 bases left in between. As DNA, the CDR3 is TGTGCCAGCAGCTCAGAACCGGGACTTTACAATGAGCAGTTCTTC. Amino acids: CASSSEPGLYNEQFF. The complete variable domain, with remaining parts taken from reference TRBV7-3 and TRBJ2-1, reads GAGVSQTPSNKVTEKGKYVELRCDPISGHTALYWYRQSLGQGPEFLIYFQGTGAADDSGLPNDRFFAVRPEGSVSTLKIQRTERGDSAVYLCASSSEPGLYNEQFFGPGTRLTVL.

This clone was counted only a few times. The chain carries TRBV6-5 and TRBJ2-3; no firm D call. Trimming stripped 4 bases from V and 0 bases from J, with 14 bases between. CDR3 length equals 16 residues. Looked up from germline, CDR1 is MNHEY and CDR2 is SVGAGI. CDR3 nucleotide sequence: TGTGCCAGCAGTTTATTCGCAAGAGCTAGCACAGATACGCAGTATTTT. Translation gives CASSLFARASTDTQYF.

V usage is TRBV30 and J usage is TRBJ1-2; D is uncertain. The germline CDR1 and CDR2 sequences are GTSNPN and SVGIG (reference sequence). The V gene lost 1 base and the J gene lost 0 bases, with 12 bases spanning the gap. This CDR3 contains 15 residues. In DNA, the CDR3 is TGTGCCTGGAGTGCCCAGGACCCTACTAACTATGGCTACACCTTC. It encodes CAWSAQDPTNYGYTF.

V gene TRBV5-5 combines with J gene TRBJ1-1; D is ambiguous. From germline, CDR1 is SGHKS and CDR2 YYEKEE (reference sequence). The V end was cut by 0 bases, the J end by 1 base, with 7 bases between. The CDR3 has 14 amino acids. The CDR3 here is CASSLEGRNTEAFF. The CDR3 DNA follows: TGTGCCAGCAGCTTGGAAGGGAGGAACACTGAAGCTTTCTTT.

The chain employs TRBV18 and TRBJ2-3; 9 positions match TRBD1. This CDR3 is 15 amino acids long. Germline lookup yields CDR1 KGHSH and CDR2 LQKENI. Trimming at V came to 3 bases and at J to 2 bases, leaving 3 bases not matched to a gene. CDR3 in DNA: TGTGCCAGCTCACCCTGGACAGGGGACACAGATACGCAGTATTTT. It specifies CASSPWTGDTDTQYF.

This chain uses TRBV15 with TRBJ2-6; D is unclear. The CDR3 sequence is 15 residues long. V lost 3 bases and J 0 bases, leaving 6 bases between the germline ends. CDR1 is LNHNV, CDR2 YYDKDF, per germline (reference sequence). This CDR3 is CATSRVLSGANVLTF. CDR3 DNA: TGTGCCACCAGCAGGGTTCTCTCTGGGGCCAACGTCCTGACTTTC.

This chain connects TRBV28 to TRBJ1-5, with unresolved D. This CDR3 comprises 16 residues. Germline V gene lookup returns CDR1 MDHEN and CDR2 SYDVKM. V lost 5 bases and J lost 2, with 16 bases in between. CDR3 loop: CASSLSALGGNQPQHF. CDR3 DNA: TGTGCCAGCAGTCTAAGTGCCTTGGGAGGCAATCAGCCCCAGCATTTT. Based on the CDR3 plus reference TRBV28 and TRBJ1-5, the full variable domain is DVKVTQSSRYLVKRTGEKVFLECVQDMDHENMFWYRQDPGLGLRLIYFSYDVKMKEKGDIPEGYSVSREKKERFSLILESASTNQTSMYLCASSLSALGGNQPQHFGDGTRLSIL.

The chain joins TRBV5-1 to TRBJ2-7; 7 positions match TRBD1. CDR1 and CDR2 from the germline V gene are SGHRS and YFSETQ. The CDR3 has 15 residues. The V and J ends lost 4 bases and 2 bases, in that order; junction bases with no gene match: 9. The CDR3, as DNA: TGCGCCAGCAGCCCCCTTCCCGGGACAGCCTACGAGCAGTACTTC. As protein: CASSPLPGTAYEQYF.

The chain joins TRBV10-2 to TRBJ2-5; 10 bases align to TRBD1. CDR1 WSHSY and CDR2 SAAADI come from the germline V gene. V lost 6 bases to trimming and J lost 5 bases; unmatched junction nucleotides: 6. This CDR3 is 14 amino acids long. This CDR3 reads CASRATGGAETQYF. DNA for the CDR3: TGCGCCAGCAGGGCGACAGGGGGCGCGGAGACCCAGTACTTC.

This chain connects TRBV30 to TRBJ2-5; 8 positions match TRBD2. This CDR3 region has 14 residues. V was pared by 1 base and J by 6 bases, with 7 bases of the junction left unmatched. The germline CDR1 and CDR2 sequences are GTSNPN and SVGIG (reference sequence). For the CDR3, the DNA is TGTGCCTGGAGTGATGTCGGGAGGGAAAAGACCCAGTACTTC. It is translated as CAWSDVGREKTQYF.

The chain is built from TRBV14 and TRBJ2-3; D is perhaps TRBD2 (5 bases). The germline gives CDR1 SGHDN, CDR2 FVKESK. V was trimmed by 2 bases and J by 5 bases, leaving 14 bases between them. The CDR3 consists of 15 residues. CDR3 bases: TGTGCCAGCAGCCAATTCAGGACTTTAGGAGATACGCAGTATTTT. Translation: CASSQFRTLGDTQYF. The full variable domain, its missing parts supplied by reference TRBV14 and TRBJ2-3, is EAGVTQFPSHSVIEKGQTVTLRCDPISGHDNLYWYRRVMGKEIKFLLHFVKESKQDESGMPNNRFLAERTGGTYSTLKVQPAELEDSGVYFCASSQFRTLGDTQYFGPGTRLTVL.

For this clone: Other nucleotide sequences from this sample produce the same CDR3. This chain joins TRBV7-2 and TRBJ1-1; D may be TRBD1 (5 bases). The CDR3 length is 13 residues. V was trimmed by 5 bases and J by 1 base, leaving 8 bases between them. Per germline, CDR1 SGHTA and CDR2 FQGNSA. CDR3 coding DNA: TGTGCCAGCAGCCTGACAGAGAACACTGAAGCTTTCTTT. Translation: CASSLTENTEAFF.

The CDR3 sequence is CALGTSGSGEQYF. The CDR3 DNA sequence: TGTGCCCTGGGGACTAGCGGGAGTGGCGAGCAGTACTTC. The chain uses TRBV2 and TRBJ2-7, with TRBD2 matching 14 bases. The V gene's germline CDR1 is SNHLY and CDR2 FYNNEI. V gave up 11 bases and J gave up 6 bases; unmatched junction bases: 6. The CDR3 is 13 residues long.

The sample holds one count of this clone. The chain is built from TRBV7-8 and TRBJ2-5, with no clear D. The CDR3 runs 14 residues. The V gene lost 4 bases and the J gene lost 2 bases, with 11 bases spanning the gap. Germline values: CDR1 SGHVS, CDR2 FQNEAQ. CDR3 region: CASSSGRLQETQYF. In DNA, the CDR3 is TGTGCCAGCAGCTCAGGACGGTTACAAGAGACCCAGTACTTC.

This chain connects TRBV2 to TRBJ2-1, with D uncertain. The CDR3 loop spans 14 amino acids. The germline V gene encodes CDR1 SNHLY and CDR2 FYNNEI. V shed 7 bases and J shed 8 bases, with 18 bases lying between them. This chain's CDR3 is CASNVAILADEQFF. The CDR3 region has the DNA TGTGCCAGCAACGTCGCTATTTTGGCGGATGAGCAGTTCTTC.

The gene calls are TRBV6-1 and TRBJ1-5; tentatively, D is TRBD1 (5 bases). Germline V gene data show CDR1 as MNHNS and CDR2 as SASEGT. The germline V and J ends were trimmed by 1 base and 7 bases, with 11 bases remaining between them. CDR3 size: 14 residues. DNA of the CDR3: TGTGCCAGCAGTGAAGGGGGGTTTCAGCAGCCCCAGCATTTT. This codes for CASSEGGFQQPQHF.

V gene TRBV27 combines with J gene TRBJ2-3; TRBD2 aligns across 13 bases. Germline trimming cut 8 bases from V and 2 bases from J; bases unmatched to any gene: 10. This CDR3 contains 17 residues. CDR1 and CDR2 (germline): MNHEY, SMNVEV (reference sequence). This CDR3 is CASRSPGLAGLTDTQYF. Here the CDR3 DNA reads TGTGCCAGCCGTTCTCCGGGACTAGCGGGACTCACAGATACGCAGTATTTT.

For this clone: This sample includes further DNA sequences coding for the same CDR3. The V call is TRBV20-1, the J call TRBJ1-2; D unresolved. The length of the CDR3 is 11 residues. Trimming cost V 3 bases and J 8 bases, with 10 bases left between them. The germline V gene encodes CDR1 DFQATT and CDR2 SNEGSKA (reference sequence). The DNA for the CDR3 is TGCAGTGCTAGGTCAGGAGACGGCTACACCTTC. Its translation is CSARSGDGYTF.

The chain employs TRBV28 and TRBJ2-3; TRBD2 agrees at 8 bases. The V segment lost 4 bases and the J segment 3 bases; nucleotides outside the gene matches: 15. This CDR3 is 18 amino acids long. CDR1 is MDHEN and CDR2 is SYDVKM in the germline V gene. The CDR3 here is CASSSLSSGRSFTDTQYF. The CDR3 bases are TGTGCCAGCAGTTCCCTGTCTAGCGGGCGTTCATTTACAGATACGCAGTATTTT.

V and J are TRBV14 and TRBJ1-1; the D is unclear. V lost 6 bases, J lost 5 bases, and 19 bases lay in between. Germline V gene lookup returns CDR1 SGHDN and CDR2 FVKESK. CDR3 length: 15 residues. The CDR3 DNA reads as TGTGCCAGCAGACCCCTCCGGGAGGTTGGGACTGAAGCTTTCTTT. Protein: CASRPLREVGTEAFF. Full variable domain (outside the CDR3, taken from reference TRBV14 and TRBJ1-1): EAGVTQFPSHSVIEKGQTVTLRCDPISGHDNLYWYRRVMGKEIKFLLHFVKESKQDESGMPNNRFLAERTGGTYSTLKVQPAELEDSGVYFCASRPLREVGTEAFFGQGTRLTVV.

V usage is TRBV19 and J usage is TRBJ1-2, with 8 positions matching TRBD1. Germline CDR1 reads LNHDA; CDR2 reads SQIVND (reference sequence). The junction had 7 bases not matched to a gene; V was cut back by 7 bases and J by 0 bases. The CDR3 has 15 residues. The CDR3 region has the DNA TGTGCCAGTACCCCTCGGACAGGGCCTAACTATGGCTACACCTTC. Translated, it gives CASTPRTGPNYGYTF. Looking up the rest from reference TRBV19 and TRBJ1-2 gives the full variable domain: DGGITQSPKYLFRKEGQNVTLSCEQNLNHDAMYWYRQDPGQGLRLIYYSQIVNDFQKGDIAEGYSVSREKKESFPLTVTSAQKNPTAFYLCASTPRTGPNYGYTFGSGTRLTVV.

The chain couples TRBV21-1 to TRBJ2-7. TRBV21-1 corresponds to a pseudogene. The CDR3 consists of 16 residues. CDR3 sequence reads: CASSKGCWVLSYEQYF. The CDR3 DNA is TGTGCCAGCAGCAAAGGTTGTTGGGTTCTCTCCTACGAGCAGTACTTC.